This T cell receptor beta chain was identified during a study of blood T cell repertoires in COVID-19. Study background: Samples of COVID-19 (acute and convalescent) were obtained from the United States, Italy and Spain. Sample material is recorded as cDNA or gDNA derived from T cells, B-cell-depleted T cells, or PBMCs.

Per the authors' pipeline: How many nucleated cells were present was estimated from reference gene primer amplification. Sequencing was performed with immunoSEQ multiplex PCR; in TCRdb, only in-frame clones are kept and a portion is missing. The V and J calls and the clone size are those of that table, but D and trimming were determined from the DNA. The sample carries some 270,000 clones, approximately 91% recorded once. Sequencing was carried out using peripheral blood. The receptor was derived from a man aged 45-65 years with acute or convalescent COVID-19.

This CDR3 reads CASSIAPIGGYGYTF. CDR3 DNA: TGTGCCAGTAGTATAGCCCCCATCGGGGGCTATGGCTACACCTTC. V gene TRBV19 combines with J gene TRBJ1-2, with D possibly being TRBD1 (5 bases). The germline V gene has CDR1 LNHDA and CDR2 SQIVND (reference sequence). This CDR3 has 15 amino acids. Trimming shortened V by 1 base and J by 4 bases, and 13 bases separated the two germline ends.